This entry describes one TCR beta chain. Antigen unknown. This sample was included in a study of cytomegalovirus exposure and HLA in healthy donors. General study results and limits: V- and J-gene trimming of TCR beta was linked (in a later analysis) to a missense DCLRE1C variant.

This CDR3 is 14 amino acids long. Unmatched junction bases numbered 6, after V lost 7 bases and J lost 6 bases. The germline CDR1 and CDR2 sequences are MNHNY and SVGAGI (reference sequence). Among the donors, all were healthy bone marrow donors. The PCR employed 60 Vbeta primers together with 13 Jbeta primers. Original analysis: Tens of millions of unique TCR beta chains, about 10 million of them shared, were counted by a later analysis. The assay was immunoSEQ multiplex PCR, and TCRdb's table has in-frame clones only and misses some. The V and J calls and clone size come from that table; D and trimming were worked out from the DNA. Here the sample spans some 130,000 clones, around 83% being singletons.

The chain has TRBV6-6 and TRBJ2-2, with 9 nucleotides matching TRBD1. The specimen sequenced was PBMCs. This receptor was taken from a man between 50 and 59 years old in good health and CMV-seronegative. CDR3: CASNPQGAPGELFF. The DNA of the CDR3 is TGTGCCAGCAACCCACAGGGGGCTCCCGGGGAGCTGTTTTTT.